This entry lists 12 T cell receptor beta chains sequenced from one sample in a study of blood T cell repertoires in COVID-19. Some clones are missing from TCRdb's copy, which holds only in-frame ones; the method was immunoSEQ multiplex PCR. Of 98,000 or so clones in the sample, roughly 84% are singletons; the top ten hold over 10%. The sequencing input was peripheral blood. Every receptor here comes from a woman aged 60-75 years in a cohort sampled during active or convalescent COVID-19.

A single count supports this clone. This chain uses TRBV9 with TRBJ1-2; D might be TRBD1 (6 bases). CDR1 SGDLS and CDR2 YYNGEE come from the germline V gene. V dropped 3 bases and J dropped 0 bases, with 9 bases sitting between them. This CDR3 comprises 14 residues. CDR3 amino acids: CASSATGSNYGYTF. The CDR3 bases are TGTGCCAGCAGCGCTACAGGGTCTAACTATGGCTACACCTTC.

This clone was counted a single time. The CDR3 DNA reads as TGTGCCAGTAGTCCGGAGGGGGCCCGGAACTATGGCTACACCTTC. It is translated as CASSPEGARNYGYTF. This chain links TRBV19 with TRBJ1-2; 7 bases align to TRBD1. J gave up 2 bases and V 5 bases, and 8 bases lay outside the gene matches. Germline V CDR1 and CDR2: LNHDA, SQIVND (reference sequence). This CDR3 contains 15 residues.

The chain links TRBV9 to TRBJ2-5; tentatively, D is TRBD1 (6 bases). This CDR3 has 14 amino acids. CDR1 SGDLS and CDR2 YYNGEE come from the germline V gene. Trimming cost V 3 bases and J 0 bases, with 9 bases left between them. CDR3 in amino acids: CASSGGGNQETQYF. DNA for the CDR3: TGTGCCAGCAGCGGAGGGGGAAACCAAGAGACCCAGTACTTC.

The V and J genes are TRBV9 and TRBJ1-1; a possible D gene is TRBD1 (6 bases). The V end was cut by 0 bases, the J end by 5 bases, with 14 bases between. Germline CDR1 and CDR2: SGDLS and YYNGEE. The CDR3 length is 15 residues. The CDR3 loop reads CASSVDAGVGTEAFF. CDR3 nucleotide sequence: TGTGCCAGCAGCGTAGATGCAGGGGTTGGTACTGAAGCTTTCTTT.

The gene calls are TRBV4-1 and TRBJ2-2, with 9 bases lining up with TRBD2. CDR1 is MGHRA and CDR2 is YSYEKL in the germline V gene. The CDR3 has 17 amino acids. The V gene end was trimmed by 0 bases and the J gene end by 1 base; junction bases not matched to a gene: 3. The DNA of the CDR3 is TGCGCCAGCAGCCAAGAACGTAGCGGGGGGAACACCGGGGAGCTGTTTTTT. Residues: CASSQERSGGNTGELFF.

This chain connects TRBV2 to TRBJ1-1, with no clear D. CDR3 length: 11 residues. The germline V gene has CDR1 SNHLY and CDR2 FYNNEI. V lost 2 bases to trimming and J lost 11 bases, with 9 bases between them. The CDR3 sequence: CASSEREQAFF. As DNA, the CDR3 is TGTGCCAGCAGTGAACGGGAGCAGGCTTTCTTT. Full variable domain (rest looked up from reference TRBV2 and TRBJ1-1): EPEVTQTPSHQVTQMGQEVILRCVPISNHLYFYWYRQILGQKVEFLVSFYNNEISEKSEIFDDQFSVERPDGSNFTLKIRSTKLEDSAMYFCASSEREQAFFGQGTRLTVV.

This clone was recorded only once. The chain recombines TRBV16 with TRBJ2-2; D gene unclear. Per the germline V gene, CDR1 is KGHSY and CDR2 is FQNENV. The V end was cut by 0 bases, the J end by 6 bases, with 5 bases between. This CDR3 region has 13 residues. CDR3 nucleotides: TGTGCCAGCAGCCAATCGACTGCCGGGGAGCTGTTTTTT. Its translation: CASSQSTAGELFF.

V usage is TRBV2 and J usage is TRBJ2-3; a possible D gene is TRBD2 (5 bases). V gave up 0 bases and J gave up 2 bases, with 18 bases separating them. The CDR3 has 18 residues. Germline V gene data show CDR1 as SNHLY and CDR2 as FYNNEI. The CDR3, as DNA: TGTGCCAGCAGTGAAGCGCTCCGTCAGCGGAGATCCACAGATACGCAGTATTTT. Protein product: CASSEALRQRRSTDTQYF. Drawing the rest from reference TRBV2 and TRBJ2-3, the complete variable domain is EPEVTQTPSHQVTQMGQEVILRCVPISNHLYFYWYRQILGQKVEFLVSFYNNEISEKSEIFDDQFSVERPDGSNFTLKIRSTKLEDSAMYFCASSEALRQRRSTDTQYFGPGTRLTVL.

This chain links TRBV9 with TRBJ2-1, with 8 bases matching TRBD2. CDR1 and CDR2 (germline): SGDLS, YYNGEE. CDR3 length: 17 amino acids. V dropped 4 bases and J dropped 0; count of bases not matched to a gene: 9. CDR3 sequence (DNA): TGTGCCAGCAGCTTTCGGGGGGGAGGCGGCTCCTACAATGAGCAGTTCTTC. Translation: CASSFRGGGGSYNEQFF.

This clone was detected only a few times. The chain carries TRBV18 and TRBJ2-7; TRBD1 matches at 7 bases. The germline CDR1 and CDR2 sequences are KGHSH and LQKENI. The CDR3 covers 14 residues. V lost 4 bases and J lost 4; bases outside the gene matches: 7. The CDR3 loop reads CASSRGQAIYEQYF. As DNA, the CDR3 is TGTGCCAGCTCACGCGGACAGGCGATATACGAGCAGTACTTC.

The V call is TRBV7-9, the J call TRBJ1-2; no reliable D call. The CDR3 is 15 amino acids. V lost 5 bases to trimming and J lost 6 bases, with 19 bases between them. Germline V gene data show CDR1 as SEHNR and CDR2 as FQNEAQ (reference sequence). The CDR3: CASSQWLLNQDGYTF. CDR3 sequence (DNA): TGTGCCAGCAGCCAATGGCTCCTGAATCAAGATGGCTACACCTTC. Full variable domain (missing parts from reference TRBV7-9 and TRBJ1-2): DTGVSQNPRHKITKRGQNVTFRCDPISEHNRLYWYRQTLGQGPEFLTYFQNEAQLEKSRLLSDRFSAERPKGSFSTLEIQRTEQGDSAMYLCASSQWLLNQDGYTFGSGTRLTVV.

This clone was picked up one time. This rearrangement joins TRBV10-2 to TRBJ1-2; D might be TRBD1 (6 bases). The CDR3 extends over 15 amino acids. CDR1 WSHSY and CDR2 SAAADI come from the germline V gene. With 0 bases removed from V and 2 bases from J, the gap between germline ends came to 10 bases. As DNA, the CDR3 is TGCGCCAGCAGTGAGTCGAAAAGGGGGAACTATGGCTACACCTTC. Translated, it gives CASSESKRGNYGYTF.